This note documents a single T cell receptor beta chain sequence. Antigen: not known. The size of this beta chain means little, since it is a stray read in a library made for alpha chains. The CDR3 has 14 residues. Germline trimming cut 0 bases from V and 6 bases from J; bases unmatched to any gene: 4. CDR1 is SQVTM, CDR2 ANQGSEA, per germline. Each molecule of TCR cDNA was tagged with one unique molecular identifier. One entry per CDR3 protein, called by TCRdb with MiXCR from the 5' RACE reads. The table includes roughly 6,000 distinct CDR3 sequences, more than 12% detected once. The sample comes from a study of spatial heterogeneity in lung cancer. As for time point: sample taken at primary tumor resection. The approximately 70 donors had untreated early-stage non-small cell lung cancer. Sequencing covered unsorted whole RNA taken from tumor, nontumor lung or frozen PBMC. Study-wide results and caveats: Mutation tallies in tumors tracked expanded intratumoral alpha and beta TCR counts.

The sequence was collected from a male donor with early-stage non-small cell lung cancer. The sequences come from lung tumor tissue, collected at surgery. V gene TRBV29-1 combines with J gene TRBJ2-5; 10 nucleotides match TRBD1. This CDR3 is CSVEERDRGKTQYF. In nucleotides, the CDR3 is TGCAGCGTTGAAGAGAGGGACAGGGGAAAGACCCAGTACTTC.